A selection of T cell receptor beta chains follows, all from one sample in a study of molecular identifiers for immune sequencing clone quantification. Using its own MiXCR run on the PCR reads, TCRdb lists one record per CDR3 protein. The table records nearly 650,000 distinct CDR3 sequences, 25% of them present only once. The sample comprised naive CD8+ T cells from blood, with Jurkat cell RNA spiked in. The receptors here all came from a human donor in good health. Some libraries in this study had Jurkat cell RNA spiked in. Each CDR3 is given with its conserved first and last residue. A D gene is named only where the DNA matches it firmly. Clone size is stated in some rows and not others, as once, few, many or a class when expanded.

abundance,d_gene,v_gene,j_gene,CDR3aa,CDR3nt
many,NA,TRBV7-3,TRBJ2-2,CASSLFVTGNTGELFF,TGTGCCAGCAGCTTATTTGTAACAGGGAACACCGGGGAGCTGTTTTTT
few,NA,TRBV12-3/TRBV12-4,TRBJ1-3,CASSLGDGTIYF,TGTGCCAGCAGTTTAGGGGACGGCACCATATATTTT
many,NA,TRBV20-1,TRBJ1-1,CSGLVGTEAFF,TGCAGTGGCTTGGTAGGCACTGAAGCTTTCTTT
few,NA,TRBV5-1,TRBJ2-3,CASQRLGGADTQYF,TGCGCCAGCCAGCGGTTGGGAGGCGCTGATACGCAGTATTTT
few,NA,TRBV12-3/TRBV12-4,TRBJ1-1,CASSLAVNEAFF,TGTGCCAGCAGTTTAGCGGTAAATGAAGCTTTCTTT
many,TRBD2,TRBV7-2,TRBJ2-3,CASSFTSGSGADTQYF,TGTGCCAGCAGCTTCACTAGCGGGAGTGGGGCAGATACGCAGTATTTT
many,NA,TRBV7-2,TRBJ2-1,CASSLGSLNEQFF,TGTGCCAGCAGCTTAGGGTCACTCAATGAGCAGTTCTTC
few,TRBD1,TRBV30,TRBJ1-6,CAWTVGTVNSPLHF,TGTGCCTGGACTGTTGGGACAGTTAATTCACCCCTCCACTTT
many,TRBD2,TRBV28,TRBJ2-7,CASSHGLAYEQYF,TGTGCCAGCAGCCACGGACTAGCCTACGAGCAGTACTTC
few,TRBD2,TRBV19,TRBJ2-1,CASSSSGGPRYNEQFF,TGTGCCAGTAGTAGTAGCGGGGGCCCCCGCTACAATGAGCAGTTCTTC
many,TRBD1,TRBV12-3/TRBV12-4,TRBJ1-5,CASSLGTENNQPQHF,TGTGCCAGCAGTTTGGGGACAGAAAACAATCAGCCCCAGCATTTT
many,TRBD2,TRBV10-3,TRBJ2-3,CAIDQGGAGTDTQYF,TGTGCCATCGATCAGGGAGGGGCGGGCACAGATACGCAGTATTTT
many,NA,TRBV20-1,TRBJ2-2,CSARAVTGELFF,TGCAGTGCTAGAGCCGTAACCGGGGAGCTGTTTTTT
many,TRBD1,TRBV12-3/TRBV12-4,TRBJ2-5,CASSKQGAEQETQYF,TGTGCCAGCAGTAAGCAGGGGGCAGAACAAGAGACCCAGTACTTC
few,TRBD2,TRBV7-2,TRBJ2-5,CASSLPGTSGNMAQYF,TGTGCCAGCAGCTTACCCGGGACTAGCGGGAACATGGCCCAGTACTTC
many,NA,TRBV27,TRBJ1-5,CASSLGGFGVDQPQHF,TGTGCCAGCAGTTTAGGAGGCTTCGGGGTTGATCAGCCCCAGCATTTT
few,NA,TRBV20-1,TRBJ2-3,CSAETGGAVTDTQYF,TGCAGTGCCGAGACCGGGGGCGCTGTCACAGATACGCAGTATTTT
NA,NA,TRBV7-9,TRBJ2-1,CASSWNNEQFF,TGTGCCAGCAGCTGGAACAATGAGCAGTTCTTC
many,TRBD1,TRBV7-6,TRBJ2-3,CASSARQGGTDTQYF,TGTGCCAGCAGCGCCCGACAGGGTGGCACAGATACGCAGTATTTT
NA,NA,TRBV29-1,TRBJ2-7,CCVAVGVGYEQYF,TGCTGCGTTGCGGTGGGAGTGGGCTACGAGCAGTACTTC
many,NA,TRBV15,TRBJ1-5,CATTTARFQPQHF,TGTGCCACCACCACAGCTCGATTTCAGCCCCAGCATTTT
many,NA,TRBV15,TRBJ2-3,CATSGLASTDTQYF,TGTGCCACCAGTGGGCTAGCGAGCACAGATACGCAGTATTTT
few,NA,TRBV27,TRBJ2-5,CARKIYWGDQETQYF,TGTGCCAGGAAAATTTATTGGGGGGACCAAGAGACCCAGTACTTC